Included here is one TCR beta chain sequence, with context. Ten or more counts support this clonotype. Its target antigen remains unknown. It has no much larger one-base neighbor in the sample; base qualities were not kept. To prepare the library, multiplex PCR was applied. The instrument given in TCRdb is Illumina HiSeq 4000. iRepertoire HTBI primers and Arm-PCR amplification of CDR3 regions were used to construct TCR beta libraries. Gel purification was performed on PCR products prior to sequencing. In the paper's pipeline: Across samples, approximately 68 TRBV and 13 to 15 TRBJ segments were identified and used for gene usage analysis of CDR3 amino acid clonotypes. Filtered high-quality paired reads were merged into contigs using COPE and FqMerger. BLAST was used to align contigs to IMGT TRBV, TRBD and TRBJ reference genes, and CDR3 was defined according to IMGT. Any clonotype with a frequency above 0.1% was classified as a highly expanded clone. Shannon entropy was used to measure repertoire diversity, and the Gini coefficient was used to measure V-J evenness. A clonotype was considered public if more than one individual shared it. TCRdb reprocessing: public reads trimmed at Q25 with fastp, clones called with MiXCR, in-frame beta chains kept. Rows with one shared CDR3 protein collapse into an entry with the most common genes and DNA. TCRdb's processing, not the authors' own work, is the source of the V and J calls. The sample has 550,000 to 700,000 distinct CDR3 sequences on record, roughly a sixth of them singletons. The ten largest account for more than 10% of the sample.

In light of the paper, this sample's time point label describes: newly diagnosed GD, antithyroid drugs for less than 3 months. RNA was extracted from PBMCs in TRIzol for both TCR sequencing and RNA sequencing. The diagnosis of Graves' disease was made according to American Thyroid Association guidelines. The patients came from an endocrinology department in Xi'an, China. Each patient gave roughly 10 milliliters of peripheral blood, collected in an EDTA anticoagulant tube. Ficoll Paque Plus density gradient separation was used to isolate PBMCs, and no further T cell sorting was performed. RNA quality was checked with an Agilent 2100 Bioanalyzer and agarose gel, and concentration with a NanoDrop 2000. The data are from a study of regulatory T cells in long-lasting Graves disease (dated by TCRdb to about 2021). Context from the whole study: Newly diagnosed Graves' disease patients had taken antithyroid drugs for less than 3 months. This study used TCR sequencing and RNA sequencing of peripheral blood to compare persistent Graves' disease patients against newly diagnosed Graves' disease patients. The study was conducted in China and was registered as a clinical trial. A total of around 35 samples underwent TCR sequencing: around 13 from persistent and roughly 20 from newly diagnosed Graves' disease patients.

Trimming at the junction amounts to 3 bases on V and 5 bases on J, and the germline ends lie 10 bases apart. Via the germline V gene, CDR1 is SNHLY and CDR2 FYNNEI. Its CDR3 holds 13 amino acids, cysteine through phenylalanine. Only the CDR3 DNA stays, 39 bases, in frame from base 1. General findings and caveats noted by the study authors: Lower TCR Shannon entropy and fewer highly expanded clones were observed in persistent Graves' disease patients than in newly diagnosed patients, which suggested clonal expansion. Only the TCR beta chain was sequenced and analyzed. Peripheral blood alone was examined, since thyroid tissue, which constituted the primary lesion, could not be accessed. Patients with persistent disease shared more public clonotypes (approximately 2,500) than newly diagnosed patients did (966). The authors noted that the small sample size was a limitation that may lower accuracy. TRBV28, TRBJ1-2 and TRBJ2-5 were preferentially used in persistent disease, while TRBV20-1 and TRBJ2-1 were favored in newly diagnosed disease.

This same sample was also taken into another study, of T cells in Graves' hyperthyroidism and ophthalmopathy. As noted in the second study: Stable Graves' hyperthyroidism was defined as the absence of progression to ophthalmopathy over 18 months of follow-up. The hyperthyroidism patients were between 18 and 65 years old and newly diagnosed, with a disease duration of less than 2 months. Any patient with an uncontrolled infection, another autoimmune disease, pregnancy or lactation was excluded. Clinical symptoms, serum thyroxine and TRAb, thyroid ultrasound, and orbital computed tomography formed the basis for the diagnoses. The first round of RT-PCR for the TCR CDR3 was performed with the HTBI primer set and the Qiagen OneStep RT-PCR kit. Most expanded thyroid clonotypes (frequency above 0.001) were also found in blood, which suggests that blood repertoires may mirror thyroid immune responses. In cross-validation, a model built on a 13 V-J signature told ophthalmopathy apart from stable hyperthyroidism with approximately 91% sensitivity and 81% to 82% specificity, and in testing the same model reached 80%/75%. In validation, the model predicted progression to ophthalmopathy a median of 6.5 months before onset, with roughly 68% sensitivity and 72.22% specificity. A discovery cohort of roughly 100 patients, approximately 44 with Graves' ophthalmopathy and roughly 59 with stable Graves' hyperthyroidism, was used to find distinguishing TCR V-J signatures. An independent validation cohort of around 20 hyperthyroidism patients and 15 or so patients who later progressed to ophthalmopathy tested prospective prediction of ophthalmopathy. The 95 to 100 discovery patients were randomly divided into training and test sets at a 7:3 ratio. Thyroid tissue and blood T-cell repertoires from six Graves' hyperthyroidism patients were also compared in the study. Once sampling was done, hyperthyroidism patients were given methimazole at a starting dose of 30 mg daily, whereas ophthalmopathy patients were given high-dose intravenous methylprednisolone. A second multiplex PCR round built the libraries, followed by size selection and purification. The libraries were sequenced on an Illumina HiSeq2000 using paired-end 100 bp reads. SOAPnuke was used to process the raw data, throwing out any read that contained adapters or uncalled bases, had a mean Phred below 15, or lacked an exact constant-primer or identifier match. High-quality paired reads were merged using COPE v1.2.5, and each unique nucleotide sequence was defined as a clonotype. MiTCR v1.1 was used to align the clonotypes against IMGT TRBV, TRBD and TRBJ reference segments. The analysis was restricted to V-J combinations with a frequency above 0.0001, which together covered just over 98% of the repertoires. The TCS score was defined as F50 (clonal expansion) divided by E x V (chaos), with BLOSUM62-based TCRdist calculated between CDR3 peptides within each V-J. Welch's t-statistics and random forest reduced roughly 540 V-J features to roughly 13, which were used in a naive Bayes classifier (R e1071). No statistical method was used to fix the sample size in advance, and group allocation was not hidden from the investigators. The paper reports TCR Vbeta CDR3 sequencing of approximately 140 peripheral blood samples: 40 or so ophthalmopathy, 75 to 80 hyperthyroidism and approximately 17 progressor patients.

The sequence joins TRBV2 to TRBJ2-5; a tentative D call is TRBD2 (5 bases match). Source: peripheral blood mononuclear cells (PBMCs), taken at new diagnosis, from a patient treated with antithyroid drugs. This clonotype originated in a man between 18 and 29 years old with Graves disease. Donor details come from another sample of the same person, matched by shared clones. The CDR3 is CASSDGSEETQYF. The DNA sequence is given as TGTGCCAGCAGTGATGGGAGCGAGGAGACCCAGTACTTC.